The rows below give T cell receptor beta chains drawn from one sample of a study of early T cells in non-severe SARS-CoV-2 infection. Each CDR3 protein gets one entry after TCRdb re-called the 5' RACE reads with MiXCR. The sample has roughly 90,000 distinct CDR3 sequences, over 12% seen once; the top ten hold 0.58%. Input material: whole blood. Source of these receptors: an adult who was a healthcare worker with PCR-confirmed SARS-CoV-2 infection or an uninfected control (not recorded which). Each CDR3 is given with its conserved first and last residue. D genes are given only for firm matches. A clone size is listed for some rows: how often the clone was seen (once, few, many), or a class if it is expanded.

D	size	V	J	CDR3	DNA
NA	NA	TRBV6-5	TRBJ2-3	CASSYITDTQYF	TGTGCCAGCAGTTATATTACAGATACGCAGTATTTT
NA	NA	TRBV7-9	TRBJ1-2	CASSLGSVNYGYTF	TGTGCCAGCAGCTTAGGTTCTGTTAACTATGGCTACACCTTC
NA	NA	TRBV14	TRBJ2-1	CASSGPQQFF	TGTGCCAGCAGCGGTCCCCAGCAGTTCTTC
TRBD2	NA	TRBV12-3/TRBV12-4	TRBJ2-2	CASSLTSGDTGELFF	TGTGCCAGCAGCCTCACTAGCGGGGACACCGGGGAGCTGTTTTTT
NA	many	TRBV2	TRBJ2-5	CASSVRETQYF	TGTGCCAGCAGCGTTAGAGAGACCCAGTACTTC
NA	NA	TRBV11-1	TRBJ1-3	CASSLASGGGNTIYF	TGTGCCAGCAGCTTAGCGTCGGGAGGCGGAAACACCATATATTTT
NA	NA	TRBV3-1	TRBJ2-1	CASSQDGGNEQFF	TGTGCCAGCAGCCAAGATGGCGGGAATGAGCAGTTCTTC
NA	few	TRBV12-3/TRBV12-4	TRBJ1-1	CASSLARETFF	TGTGCCAGCAGTTTAGCCCGAGAAACTTTCTTT
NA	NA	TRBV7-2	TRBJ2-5	CASSLGPRGSPQETQYF	TGTGCCAGCAGCTTAGGCCCCAGGGGCAGTCCCCAAGAGACCCAGTACTTC
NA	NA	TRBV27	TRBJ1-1	CASSYRGPAEAFF	TGTGCCAGCAGTTATCGGGGGCCGGCTGAAGCTTTCTTT
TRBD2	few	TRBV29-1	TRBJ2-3	CSARRGGRFPPDTQYF	TGCAGCGCTAGGCGGGGGGGCCGGTTCCCCCCAGATACGCAGTATTTT
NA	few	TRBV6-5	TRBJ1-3	CASSPGTQSGNTIYF	TGTGCCAGCAGCCCCGGGACTCAGTCTGGAAACACCATATATTTT
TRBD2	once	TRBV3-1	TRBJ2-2	CASSQSGTNTGELFF	TGTGCCAGCAGCCAGTCCGGGACTAATACCGGGGAGCTGTTTTTT
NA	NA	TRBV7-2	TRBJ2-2	CASSRQPNTGELFF	TGTGCCAGCAGCCGACAGCCGAACACCGGGGAGCTGTTTTTT
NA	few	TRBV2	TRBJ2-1	CASSEKLRGPYNEQFF	TGTGCCAGCAGTGAAAAGCTCAGGGGCCCCTACAATGAGCAGTTCTTC
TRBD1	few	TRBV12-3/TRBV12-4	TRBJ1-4	CASSPKTGTNEKLFF	TGTGCCAGCAGTCCCAAGACAGGGACTAATGAAAAACTGTTTTTT
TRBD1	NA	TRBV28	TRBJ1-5	CASSSGTGELSNQPQHF	TGTGCCAGCAGTTCAGGCACAGGGGAATTGAGCAATCAGCCCCAGCATTTT
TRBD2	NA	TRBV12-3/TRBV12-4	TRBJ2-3	CASSRLAGGINTDTQYF	TGTGCCAGCAGTCGACTAGCGGGGGGCATAAACACAGATACGCAGTATTTT
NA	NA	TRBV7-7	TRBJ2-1	CASSPLESEQFF	TGTGCCAGCAGCCCCCTAGAAAGTGAGCAGTTCTTC
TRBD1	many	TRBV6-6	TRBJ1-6	CASRGTVSYNSPLHF	TGTGCCAGCAGAGGGACAGTGTCCTATAATTCACCCCTCCACTTT
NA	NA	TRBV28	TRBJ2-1	CASRFLTGSEQFF	TGTGCCAGCAGATTTCTAACAGGGAGTGAGCAGTTCTTC
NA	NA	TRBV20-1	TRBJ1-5	CSARDAGGNQPQHF	TGCAGTGCTAGAGATGCTGGAGGGAATCAGCCCCAGCATTTT
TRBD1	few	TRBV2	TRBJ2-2	CASSADRGLAGELFF	TGTGCCAGCAGTGCGGACAGGGGATTAGCCGGGGAGCTGTTTTTT
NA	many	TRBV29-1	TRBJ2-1	CSVQTRFYNEQFF	TGCAGCGTTCAAACTCGATTCTACAATGAGCAGTTCTTC
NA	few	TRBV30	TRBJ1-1	CAWSGAMNTEAFF	TGTGCCTGGAGCGGGGCCATGAACACTGAAGCTTTCTTT
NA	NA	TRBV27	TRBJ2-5	CASSDGQTRVETQYF	TGTGCCAGCAGTGACGGACAGACGAGAGTAGAGACCCAGTACTTC
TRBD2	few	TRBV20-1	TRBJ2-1	CSASASGAFLANEQFF	TGCAGTGCTAGTGCTAGCGGGGCTTTTCTGGCGAATGAGCAGTTCTTC
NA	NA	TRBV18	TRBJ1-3	CASSRGITGNTIYF	TGTGCCAGCTCACGGGGCATTACTGGAAACACCATATATTTT
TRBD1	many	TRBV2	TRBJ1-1	CASAGTAAFF	TGTGCCAGCGCCGGGACAGCGGCTTTCTTT
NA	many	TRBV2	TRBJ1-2	CASSLYRANYGYTF	TGTGCCAGCAGCCTGTACAGGGCAAACTATGGCTACACCTTC
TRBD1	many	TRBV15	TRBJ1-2	CATSRVQTGTGDSYGYTF	TGTGCCACCAGCAGAGTTCAAACCGGGACAGGGGACAGCTATGGCTACACCTTC
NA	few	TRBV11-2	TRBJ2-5	CASSLGNSFNQETQYF	TGTGCCAGCAGCTTAGGGAATAGCTTTAACCAAGAGACCCAGTACTTC
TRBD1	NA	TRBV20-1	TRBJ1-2	CSARGNEGIYGYTF	TGCAGCGCCAGGGGGAATGAGGGGATCTATGGCTACACCTTC
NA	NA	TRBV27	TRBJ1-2	CASSFSSGGRYGYTF	TGTGCCAGCAGTTTTAGCTCAGGTGGGAGATATGGCTACACCTTC
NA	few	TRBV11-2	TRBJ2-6	CASSSIYRGGANVLTF	TGTGCCAGCAGCTCCATCTACCGTGGCGGGGCCAACGTCCTGACTTTC
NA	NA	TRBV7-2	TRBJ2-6	CASSFSGIAGANVLTF	TGTGCCAGCAGCTTTTCGGGGATTGCTGGGGCCAACGTCCTGACTTTC
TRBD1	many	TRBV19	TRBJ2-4	CASSFWTGENIQYF	TGTGCCAGTAGTTTCTGGACAGGGGAGAACATTCAGTACTTC
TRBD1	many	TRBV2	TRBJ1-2	CASSYKGTATNYGYTF	TGTGCCAGCAGTTACAAGGGGACAGCTACTAACTATGGCTACACCTTC
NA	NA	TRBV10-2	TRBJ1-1	CASSEIHSVNTEAFF	TGCGCCAGCAGTGAAATACACTCGGTGAACACTGAAGCTTTCTTT
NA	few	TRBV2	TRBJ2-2	CASSERWPDTGELFF	TGTGCCAGCAGTGAACGTTGGCCCGACACCGGGGAGCTGTTTTTT
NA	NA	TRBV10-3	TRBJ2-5	CAISESGRLEETQYF	TGTGCCATCAGTGAGTCGGGCAGGCTAGAAGAGACCCAGTACTTC
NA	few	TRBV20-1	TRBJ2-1	CSARDGMVNEQFF	TGCAGTGCTAGAGATGGGATGGTGAATGAGCAGTTCTTC
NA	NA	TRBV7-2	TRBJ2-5	CASSLSRLQETQYF	TGTGCCAGCAGCTTGTCACGGCTCCAAGAGACCCAGTACTTC
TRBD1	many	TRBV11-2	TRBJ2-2	CASSLVTGSTGELFF	TGTGCCAGCAGCTTAGTGACAGGGAGCACCGGGGAGCTGTTTTTT
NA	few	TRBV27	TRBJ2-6	CASISLDGPSGANVLTF	TGTGCCAGCATAAGTTTAGACGGACCCTCTGGGGCCAACGTCCTGACTTTC
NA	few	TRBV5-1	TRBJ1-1	CASSVNPGLNTEAFF	TGCGCCAGCAGCGTGAACCCAGGGCTGAACACTGAAGCTTTCTTT
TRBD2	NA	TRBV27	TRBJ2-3	CASSPTSLAGSTDTQYF	TGTGCCAGCAGTCCTACGTCCCTAGCGGGGAGCACAGATACGCAGTATTTT
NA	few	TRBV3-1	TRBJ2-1	CASSQDLTGTYNEQFF	TGTGCCAGCAGCCAAGATCTTACAGGGACCTACAATGAGCAGTTCTTC